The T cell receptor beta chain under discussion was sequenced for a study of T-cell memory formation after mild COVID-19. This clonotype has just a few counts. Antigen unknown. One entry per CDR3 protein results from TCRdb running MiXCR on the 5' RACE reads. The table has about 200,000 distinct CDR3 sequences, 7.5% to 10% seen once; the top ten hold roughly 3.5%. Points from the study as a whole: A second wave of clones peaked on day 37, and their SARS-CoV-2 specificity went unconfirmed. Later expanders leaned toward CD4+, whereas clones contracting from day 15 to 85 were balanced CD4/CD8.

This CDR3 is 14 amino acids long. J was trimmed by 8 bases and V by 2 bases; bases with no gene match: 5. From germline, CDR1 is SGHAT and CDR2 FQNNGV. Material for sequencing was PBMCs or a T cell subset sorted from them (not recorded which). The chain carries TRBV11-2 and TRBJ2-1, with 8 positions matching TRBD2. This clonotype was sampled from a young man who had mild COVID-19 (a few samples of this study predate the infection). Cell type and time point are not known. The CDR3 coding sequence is TGTGCCAGCAGCTTATTCGGGGGGGCCGATGAGCAGTTCTTC. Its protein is CASSLFGGADEQFF. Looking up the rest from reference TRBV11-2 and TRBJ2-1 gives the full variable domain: EAGVAQSPRYKIIEKRQSVAFWCNPISGHATLYWYQQILGQGPKLLIQFQNNGVVDDSQLPKDRFSAERLKGVDSTLKIQPAKLEDSAVYLCASSLFGGADEQFFGPGTRLTVL.